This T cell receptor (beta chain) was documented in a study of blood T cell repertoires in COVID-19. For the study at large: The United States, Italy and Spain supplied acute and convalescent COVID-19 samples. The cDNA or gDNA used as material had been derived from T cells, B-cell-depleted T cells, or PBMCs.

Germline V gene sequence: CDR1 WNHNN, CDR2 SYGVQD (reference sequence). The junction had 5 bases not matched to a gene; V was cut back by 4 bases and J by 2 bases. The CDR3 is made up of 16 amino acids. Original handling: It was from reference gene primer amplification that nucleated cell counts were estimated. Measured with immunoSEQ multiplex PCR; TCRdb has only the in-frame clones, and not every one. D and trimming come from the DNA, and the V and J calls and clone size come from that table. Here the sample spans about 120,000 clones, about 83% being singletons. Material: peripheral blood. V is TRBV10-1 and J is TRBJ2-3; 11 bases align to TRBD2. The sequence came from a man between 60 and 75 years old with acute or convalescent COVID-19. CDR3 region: CASSVTSGRNTDTQYF. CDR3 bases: TGCGCCAGCAGTGTTACTAGCGGGAGAAACACAGATACGCAGTATTTT.